What follows are 10 T cell receptor beta chains derived from one specimen sequenced in a study of long-term antiretroviral therapy in people with HIV. Samples were assayed with immunoSEQ v3.0 at survey level. Only in-frame clones appear in the TCRdb table, and some are missing; sequencing was by immunoSEQ multiplex PCR. The table includes about 20,000 clones, approximately 90% detected once. The input for sequencing was unsorted PBMCs, taken about 4.6 years before starting antiretroviral therapy. The receptors stem from a woman aged 30 to 39 with HIV.

The chain joins TRBV9 to TRBJ2-5; 14 nucleotides match TRBD2. CDR3 size: 15 residues. Germline lookup yields CDR1 SGDLS and CDR2 YYNGEE. V gave up 3 bases and J gave up 7 bases; unmatched junction bases: 5. CDR3 DNA sequence: TGTGCCAGCAGCGCGACTAGCGGGGGGGTGGGGACCCAGTACTTC. It translates to CASSATSGGVGTQYF.

This clone was seen once. This chain joins TRBV13 and TRBJ2-7; tentatively, D is TRBD2 (6 bases). Germline V gene sequence: CDR1 PRHDT, CDR2 FYEKMQ (reference sequence). Deletions cut 5 bases from V and 2 bases from J, with 13 bases between. The length of the CDR3 is 14 residues. The CDR3 here is CASSLAGGAYEQYF. CDR3 nucleotides: TGTGCCAGCAGCCTCGCCGGCGGGGCCTACGAGCAGTACTTC.

The chain has TRBV7-9 and TRBJ2-7; 7 nucleotides agree with TRBD2. V was clipped by 5 bases and J by 3 bases; unmatched bases: 10. The CDR3 is 15 residues long. The germline V gene has CDR1 SEHNR and CDR2 FQNEAQ (reference sequence). As DNA, the CDR3 is TGTGCCAGCAGCGGACCTCCGGGGGGAGTCTACGAGCAGTACTTC. It is translated as CASSGPPGGVYEQYF.

This chain uses TRBV7-2 with TRBJ2-3, with 9 bases that match TRBD2. V dropped 5 bases and J dropped 3; count of bases not matched to a gene: 6. The CDR3 totals 15 residues. Germline V gene lookup returns CDR1 SGHTA and CDR2 FQGNSA. The CDR3 DNA reads as TGTGCCAGCAGCCTGGGACTAGCTCGGACAGATACGCAGTATTTT. Its protein product is CASSLGLARTDTQYF.

This chain links TRBV7-2 with TRBJ2-3; 9 nucleotides align to TRBD2. Germline assignment: CDR1 SGHTA and CDR2 FQGNSA. This CDR3 is 16 amino acids long. The trim removed 2 bases at V and 3 bases at J, leaving 6 bases unmatched. The DNA of the CDR3 is TGTGCCAGCAGCTTACTCGGCGGGGGGGTGACAGATACGCAGTATTTT. It encodes CASSLLGGGVTDTQYF. Based on the CDR3 plus reference TRBV7-2 and TRBJ2-3, the full variable domain is GAGVSQSPSNKVTEKGKDVELRCDPISGHTALYWYRQSLGQGLEFLIYFQGNSAPDKSGLPSDRFSAERTGGSVSTLTIQRTQQEDSAVYLCASSLLGGGVTDTQYFGPGTRLTVL.

The chain couples TRBV30 to TRBJ2-1; 9 nucleotides align to TRBD2. CDR3 length equals 15 residues. Per the germline V gene, CDR1 is GTSNPN and CDR2 is SVGIG (reference sequence). V lost 2 bases to trimming and J lost 4 bases; unmatched junction nucleotides: 6. The CDR3: CAWSFSGGTYNEQFF. In nucleotides, the CDR3 is TGTGCCTGGAGTTTCAGCGGGGGGACTTACAATGAGCAGTTCTTC.

This chain uses TRBV6-1 with TRBJ2-3, with D perhaps TRBD1 (5 bases). V was trimmed by 1 base and J by 1 base, leaving 12 bases between them. The CDR3 runs to 16 residues. Germline lookup yields CDR1 MNHNS and CDR2 SASEGT. In nucleotides, the CDR3 is TGTGCCAGCAGTGAAGTAACAGGCAGAGGCACAGATACGCAGTATTTT. This codes for CASSEVTGRGTDTQYF.

The chain joins TRBV5-6 to TRBJ1-2; possibly TRBD1 for D (6 bases). Germline V gives CDR1 SGHDT, CDR2 YYEEEE. The V end was cut by 7 bases, the J end by 5 bases, with 21 bases between. The CDR3 covers 15 residues. As DNA, the CDR3 is TGTGCCAGCTTTTTCGGGAGGGACATCTTATATGGCTACACCTTC. The encoded protein is CASFFGRDILYGYTF.

The chain couples TRBV5-1 to TRBJ1-2, with D uncertain. The CDR3 has 11 residues. V lost 0 bases to trimming and J lost 4 bases, with 1 base between them. Looked up from germline, CDR1 is SGHRS and CDR2 is YFSETQ. This CDR3 reads CASSLGYGYTF. The DNA of the CDR3 is TGCGCCAGCAGCTTGGGCTATGGCTACACCTTC. Looking up the rest from reference TRBV5-1 and TRBJ1-2 gives the full variable domain: KAGVTQTPRYLIKTRGQQVTLSCSPISGHRSVSWYQQTPGQGLQFLFEYFSETQRNKGNFPGRFSGRQFSNSRSEMNVSTLELGDSALYLCASSLGYGYTFGSGTRLTVV.

The chain links TRBV23-1 to TRBJ2-5, with D perhaps TRBD1 or TRBD2 (5 bases each). TRBV23-1 is flagged as an ORF with uncertain function. The ends were cut back, 0 bases at V and 9 bases at J, with 20 bases in the middle. The CDR3 has 16 amino acids. This CDR3 reads CASSQSNPGPDWAQYF. CDR3 DNA: TGCGCCAGCAGTCAATCGAATCCGGGACCGGACTGGGCCCAGTACTTC.